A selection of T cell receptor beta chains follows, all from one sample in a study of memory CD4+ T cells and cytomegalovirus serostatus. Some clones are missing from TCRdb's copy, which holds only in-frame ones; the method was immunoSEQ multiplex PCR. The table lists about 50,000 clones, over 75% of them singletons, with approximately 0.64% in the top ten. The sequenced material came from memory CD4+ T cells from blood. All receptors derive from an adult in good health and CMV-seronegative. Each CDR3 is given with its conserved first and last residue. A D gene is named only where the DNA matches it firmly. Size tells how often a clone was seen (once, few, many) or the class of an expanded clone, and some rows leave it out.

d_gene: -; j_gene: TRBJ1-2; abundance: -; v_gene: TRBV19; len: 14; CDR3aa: CASTDQGGDYGYTF; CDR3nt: TGTGCCAGTACCGACCAGGGCGGTGACTATGGCTACACCTTC
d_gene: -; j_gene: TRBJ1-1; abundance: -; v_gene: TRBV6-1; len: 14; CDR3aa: CASSDGRWDTEAFF; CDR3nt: TGTGCCAGCAGTGACGGGAGGTGGGACACTGAAGCTTTCTTT
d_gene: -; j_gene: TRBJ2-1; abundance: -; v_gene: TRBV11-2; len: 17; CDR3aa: CASSLELGGLTYNEQFF; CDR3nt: TGTGCCAGCAGCTTAGAACTGGGGGGTCTTACCTACAATGAGCAGTTCTTC
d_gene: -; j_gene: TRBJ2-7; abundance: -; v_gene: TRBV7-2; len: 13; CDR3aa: CASSFQSSYEQYF; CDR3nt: TGTGCCAGCAGCTTCCAGAGCTCCTACGAGCAGTACTTC
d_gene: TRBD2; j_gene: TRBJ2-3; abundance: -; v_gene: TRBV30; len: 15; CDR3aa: CAWSVPSGVTDTQYF; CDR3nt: TGTGCCTGGAGTGTACCTAGCGGGGTTACAGATACGCAGTATTTT
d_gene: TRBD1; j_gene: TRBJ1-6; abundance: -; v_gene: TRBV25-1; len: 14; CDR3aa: CASTKDRGNSPLHF; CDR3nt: TGTGCCAGCACCAAGGACAGGGGCAATTCACCCCTCCACTTT
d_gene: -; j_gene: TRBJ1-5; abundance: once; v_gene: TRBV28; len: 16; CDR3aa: CASSLGLSGENQPQHF; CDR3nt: TGTGCCAGCAGTTTAGGACTGTCGGGGGAAAATCAGCCCCAGCATTTT
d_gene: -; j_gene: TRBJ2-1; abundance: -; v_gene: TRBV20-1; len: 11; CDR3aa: CSPNSYNEQFF; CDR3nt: TGCAGTCCAAATTCCTACAATGAGCAGTTCTTC
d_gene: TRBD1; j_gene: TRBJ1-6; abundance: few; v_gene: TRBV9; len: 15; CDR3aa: CASSEGTGANSPLHF; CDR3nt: TGTGCCAGCAGCGAGGGGACAGGGGCTAATTCACCCCTCCACTTT
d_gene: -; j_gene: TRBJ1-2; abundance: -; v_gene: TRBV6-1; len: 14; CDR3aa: CASSEPRVNYGYTF; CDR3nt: TGTGCCAGCAGTGAACCTCGGGTTAACTATGGCTACACCTTC
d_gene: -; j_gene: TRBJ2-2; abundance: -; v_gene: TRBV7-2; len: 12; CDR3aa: CASSQLAGELFF; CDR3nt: TGTGCCAGCAGCCAACTAGCCGGGGAGCTGTTTTTT
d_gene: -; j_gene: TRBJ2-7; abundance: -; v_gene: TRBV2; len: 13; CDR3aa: CASSEARGAEQYF; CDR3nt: TGTGCCAGCAGTGAAGCGCGAGGGGCCGAGCAGTACTTC
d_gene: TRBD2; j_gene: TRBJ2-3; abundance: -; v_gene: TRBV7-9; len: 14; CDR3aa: CASSFAGGPDTQYF; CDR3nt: TGTGCCAGCAGCTTCGCGGGGGGGCCAGATACGCAGTATTTT
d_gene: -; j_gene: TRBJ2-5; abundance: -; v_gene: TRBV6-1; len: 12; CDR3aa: CASSLDRGTQYF; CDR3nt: TGTGCCAGCAGTTTAGACCGCGGGACCCAGTACTTC
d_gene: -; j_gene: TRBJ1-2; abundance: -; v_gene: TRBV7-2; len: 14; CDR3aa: CASSLVELDRGYTF; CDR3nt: TGTGCCAGCAGCTTAGTGGAGCTGGATCGTGGCTACACCTTC
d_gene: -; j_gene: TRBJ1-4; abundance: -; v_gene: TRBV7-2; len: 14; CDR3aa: CASSFTGDGEKLFF; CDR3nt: TGTGCCAGCAGCTTTACGGGGGATGGGGAAAAACTGTTTTTT
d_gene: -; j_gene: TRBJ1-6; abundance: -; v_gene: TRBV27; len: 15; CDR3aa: CASSLGDSYNSPLHF; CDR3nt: TGTGCCAGCAGTCTAGGTGACTCCTATAATTCACCCCTCCACTTT
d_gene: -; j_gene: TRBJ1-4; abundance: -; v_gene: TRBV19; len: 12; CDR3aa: CASSPAEEKLFF; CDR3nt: TGTGCCAGTAGTCCCGCCGAGGAAAAACTGTTTTTT
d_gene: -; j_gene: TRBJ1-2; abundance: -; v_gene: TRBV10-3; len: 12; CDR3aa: CAIPGLYYGYTF; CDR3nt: TGTGCCATCCCGGGACTTTACTATGGCTACACCTTC
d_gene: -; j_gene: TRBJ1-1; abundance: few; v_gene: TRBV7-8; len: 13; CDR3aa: CASSPTVNTEAFF; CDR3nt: TGTGCCAGCAGCCCGACAGTGAACACTGAAGCTTTCTTT
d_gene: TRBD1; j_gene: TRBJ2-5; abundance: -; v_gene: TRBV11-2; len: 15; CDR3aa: CASSLVQGAYETQYF; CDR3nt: TGTGCCAGCAGCTTAGTCCAGGGGGCGTACGAGACCCAGTACTTC
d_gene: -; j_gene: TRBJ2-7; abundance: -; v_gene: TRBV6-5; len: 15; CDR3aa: CASSPQLGSSYEQYF; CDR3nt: TGTGCCAGCAGTCCCCAACTAGGGAGCTCCTACGAGCAGTACTTC
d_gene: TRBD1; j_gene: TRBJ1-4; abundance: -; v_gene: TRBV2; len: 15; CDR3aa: CASSSTGGAEEKLFF; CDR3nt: TGTGCCAGCAGTTCGACAGGGGGCGCAGAAGAAAAACTGTTTTTT
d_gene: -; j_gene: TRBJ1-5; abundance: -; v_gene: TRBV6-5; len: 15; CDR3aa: CASSQGRGFHQPQHF; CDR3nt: TGTGCCAGCTCCCAAGGGAGGGGTTTCCATCAGCCCCAGCATTTT
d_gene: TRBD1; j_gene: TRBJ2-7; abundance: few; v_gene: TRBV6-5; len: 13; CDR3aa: CASSPGQALEQYF; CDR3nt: TGTGCCAGCAGCCCCGGACAGGCCTTGGAGCAGTACTTC
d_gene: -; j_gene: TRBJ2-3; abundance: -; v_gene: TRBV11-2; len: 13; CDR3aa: CASSPHVVDTQYF; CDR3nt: TGTGCCAGCAGCCCCCATGTAGTAGATACGCAGTATTTT
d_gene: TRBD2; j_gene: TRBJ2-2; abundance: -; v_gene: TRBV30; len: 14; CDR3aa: CASNPSGGTGELFF; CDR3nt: TGTGCCAGCAACCCTAGCGGGGGTACCGGGGAGCTGTTTTTT
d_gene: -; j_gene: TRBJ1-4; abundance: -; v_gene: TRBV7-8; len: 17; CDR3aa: CASSLRTASATNEKLFF; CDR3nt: TGTGCCAGCAGCTTAAGAACGGCCAGCGCAACTAATGAAAAACTGTTTTTT
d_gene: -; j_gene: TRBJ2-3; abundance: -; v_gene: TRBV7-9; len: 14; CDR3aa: CASSLRDVTDTQYF; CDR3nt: TGTGCCAGCAGCCTCCGGGACGTTACAGATACGCAGTATTTT
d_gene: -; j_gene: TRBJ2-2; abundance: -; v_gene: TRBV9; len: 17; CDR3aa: CASSVALWVANTGELFF; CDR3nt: TGTGCCAGCAGCGTAGCCCTTTGGGTGGCGAACACCGGGGAGCTGTTTTTT
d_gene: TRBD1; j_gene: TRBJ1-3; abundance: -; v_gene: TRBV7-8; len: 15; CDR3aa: CASSFKDRDGNTIYF; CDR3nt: TGTGCCAGCAGCTTCAAGGACAGGGATGGAAACACCATATATTTT
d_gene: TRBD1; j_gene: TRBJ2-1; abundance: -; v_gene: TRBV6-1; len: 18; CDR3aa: CASSEALPRWTGNHEQFF; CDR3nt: TGTGCCAGCAGTGAAGCGCTTCCCCGTTGGACAGGGAACCATGAGCAGTTCTTC
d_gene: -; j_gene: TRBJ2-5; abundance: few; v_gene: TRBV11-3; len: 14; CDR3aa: CASSLGGSTETQYF; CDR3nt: TGTGCCAGCAGCTTAGGGGGTAGCACGGAGACCCAGTACTTC
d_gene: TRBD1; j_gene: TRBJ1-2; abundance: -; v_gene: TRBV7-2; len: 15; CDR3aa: CASSLEGQGYRGYTF; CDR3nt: TGTGCCAGCAGCTTGGAGGGACAGGGTTACCGTGGCTACACCTTC
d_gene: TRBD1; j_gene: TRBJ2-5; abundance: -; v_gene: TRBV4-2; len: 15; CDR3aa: CASSHGGTGGETQYF; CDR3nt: TGTGCCAGCAGCCATGGAGGGACAGGGGGAGAGACCCAGTACTTC
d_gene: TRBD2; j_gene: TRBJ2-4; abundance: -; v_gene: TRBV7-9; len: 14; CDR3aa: CASSSGLAGNIQYF; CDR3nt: TGTGCCAGCAGCTCCGGACTAGCGGGGAACATTCAGTACTTC
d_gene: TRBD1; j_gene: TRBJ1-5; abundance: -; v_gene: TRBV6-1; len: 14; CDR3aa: CASLGTGGNQPQHF; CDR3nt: TGTGCCAGCTTAGGGACAGGCGGCAATCAGCCCCAGCATTTT
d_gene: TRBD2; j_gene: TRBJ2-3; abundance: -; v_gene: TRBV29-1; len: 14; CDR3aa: CSSSMGGDTDTQYF; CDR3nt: TGCAGCTCGTCAATGGGGGGGGACACAGATACGCAGTATTTT
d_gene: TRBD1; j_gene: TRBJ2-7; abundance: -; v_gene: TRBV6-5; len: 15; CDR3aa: CASSPNRDRGGEQYF; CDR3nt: TGTGCCAGCAGTCCAAACCGGGACAGGGGGGGCGAGCAGTACTTC
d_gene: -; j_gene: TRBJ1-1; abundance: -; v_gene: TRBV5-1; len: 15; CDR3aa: CASSLGGTGNTEAFF; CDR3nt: TGCGCCAGCAGCTTGGGGGGAACCGGGAACACTGAAGCTTTCTTT
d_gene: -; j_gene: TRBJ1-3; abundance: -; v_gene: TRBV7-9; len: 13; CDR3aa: CASSLDSGNTIYF; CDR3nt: TGTGCCAGCAGCTTAGACTCTGGAAACACCATATATTTT
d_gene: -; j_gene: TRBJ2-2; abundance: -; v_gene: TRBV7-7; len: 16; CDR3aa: CASSFLPLSDTGELFF; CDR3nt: TGTGCCAGCAGCTTTCTTCCCCTCTCGGACACCGGGGAGCTGTTTTTT
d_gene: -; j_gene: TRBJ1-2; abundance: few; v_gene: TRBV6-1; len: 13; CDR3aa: CASSVSGLGGYTF; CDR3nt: TGTGCCAGCAGCGTCTCTGGGCTGGGGGGCTACACCTTC
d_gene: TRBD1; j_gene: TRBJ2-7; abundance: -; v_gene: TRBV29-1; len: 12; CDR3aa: CSARDRPYEQYF; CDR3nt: TGCAGCGCCCGGGACAGGCCCTACGAGCAGTACTTC
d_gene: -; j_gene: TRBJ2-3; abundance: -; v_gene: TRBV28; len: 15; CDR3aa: CASSLGGAGRDTQYF; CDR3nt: TGTGCCAGCAGTTTAGGGGGGGCCGGACGGGATACGCAGTATTTT
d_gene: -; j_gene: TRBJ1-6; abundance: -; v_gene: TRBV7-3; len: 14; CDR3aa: CASSSAGLGSPLHF; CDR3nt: TGTGCCAGCAGCTCCGCGGGCTTGGGTTCACCCCTCCACTTT
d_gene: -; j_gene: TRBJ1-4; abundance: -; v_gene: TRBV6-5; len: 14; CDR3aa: CASSIRGSNEKLFF; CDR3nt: TGTGCCAGCAGCATCAGGGGCTCCAATGAAAAACTGTTTTTT
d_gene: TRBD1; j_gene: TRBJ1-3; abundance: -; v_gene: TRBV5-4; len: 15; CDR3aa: CASSLGTGGGNTIYF; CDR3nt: TGTGCCAGCAGCTTGGGGACAGGAGGTGGAAACACCATATATTTT
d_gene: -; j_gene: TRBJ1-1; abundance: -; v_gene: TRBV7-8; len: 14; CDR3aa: CASSSTFGNTEAFF; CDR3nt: TGTGCCAGCAGCTCAACTTTTGGGAACACTGAAGCTTTCTTT
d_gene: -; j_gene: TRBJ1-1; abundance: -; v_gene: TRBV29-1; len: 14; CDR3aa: CSVEDRPQNTEAFF; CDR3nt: TGCAGCGTTGAAGACAGGCCCCAGAACACTGAAGCTTTCTTT
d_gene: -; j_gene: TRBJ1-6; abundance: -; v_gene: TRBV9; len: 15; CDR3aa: CASSPREGGTSPLHF; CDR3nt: TGTGCCAGCAGCCCCAGAGAAGGGGGGACTTCACCCCTCCACTTT
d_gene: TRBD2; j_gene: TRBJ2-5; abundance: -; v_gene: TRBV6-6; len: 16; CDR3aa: CASSRLAGGRGETQYF; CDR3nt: TGTGCCAGCTCCCGACTAGCGGGGGGCCGGGGAGAGACCCAGTACTTC
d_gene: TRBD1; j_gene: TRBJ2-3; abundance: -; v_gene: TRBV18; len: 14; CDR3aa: CASSPRQGLDTQYF; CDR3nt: TGTGCCAGCTCACCTCGACAGGGTCTGGATACGCAGTATTTT
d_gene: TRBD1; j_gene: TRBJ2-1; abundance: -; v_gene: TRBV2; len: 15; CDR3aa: CASSALKTGMHEQFF; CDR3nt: TGTGCCAGCAGCGCCCTAAAGACAGGGATGCATGAGCAGTTCTTC